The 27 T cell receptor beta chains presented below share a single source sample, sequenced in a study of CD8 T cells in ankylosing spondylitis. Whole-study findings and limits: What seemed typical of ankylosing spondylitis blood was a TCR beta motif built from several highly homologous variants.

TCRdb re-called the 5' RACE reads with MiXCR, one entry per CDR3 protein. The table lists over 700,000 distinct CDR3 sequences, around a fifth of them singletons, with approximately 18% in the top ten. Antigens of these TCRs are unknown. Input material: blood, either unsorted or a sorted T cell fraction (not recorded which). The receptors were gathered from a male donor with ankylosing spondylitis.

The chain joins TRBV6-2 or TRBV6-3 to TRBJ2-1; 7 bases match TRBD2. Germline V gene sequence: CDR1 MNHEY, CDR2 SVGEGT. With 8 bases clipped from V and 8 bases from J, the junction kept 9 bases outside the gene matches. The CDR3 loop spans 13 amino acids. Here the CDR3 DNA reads TGTGCCAGCGAGGATACGGGGGGAGATGAGCAGTTCTTC. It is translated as CASEDTGGDEQFF.

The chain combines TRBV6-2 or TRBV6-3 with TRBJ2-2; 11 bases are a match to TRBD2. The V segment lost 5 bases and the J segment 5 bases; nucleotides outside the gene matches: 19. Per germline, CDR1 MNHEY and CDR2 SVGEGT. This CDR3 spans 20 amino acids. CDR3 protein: CASSQTQGISTSGRTGELFF. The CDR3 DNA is TGTGCCAGCAGTCAGACACAGGGAATTAGCACTAGCGGGAGAACCGGGGAGCTGTTTTTT.

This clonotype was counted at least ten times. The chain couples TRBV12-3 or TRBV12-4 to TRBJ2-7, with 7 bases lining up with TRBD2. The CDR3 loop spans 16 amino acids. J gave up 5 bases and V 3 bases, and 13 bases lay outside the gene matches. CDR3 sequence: CASSFLQWGGSHEQYF. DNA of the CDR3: TGTGCCAGCAGTTTTCTCCAATGGGGAGGGTCCCACGAGCAGTACTTC.

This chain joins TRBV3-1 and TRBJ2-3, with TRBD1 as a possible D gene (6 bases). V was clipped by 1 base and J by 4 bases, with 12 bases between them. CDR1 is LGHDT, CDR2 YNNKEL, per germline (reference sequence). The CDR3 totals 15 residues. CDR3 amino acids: CASSQVTGIADTQYF. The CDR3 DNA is TGTGCCAGCAGCCAAGTTACAGGGATCGCAGATACGCAGTATTTT.

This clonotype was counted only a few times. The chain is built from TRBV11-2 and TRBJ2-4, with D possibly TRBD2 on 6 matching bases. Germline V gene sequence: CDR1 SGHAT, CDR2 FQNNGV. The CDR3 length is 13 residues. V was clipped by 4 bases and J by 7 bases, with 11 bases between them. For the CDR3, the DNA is TGTGCCAGCAGCTCTGGCGGAGGGAACATTCAGTACTTC. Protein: CASSSGGGNIQYF. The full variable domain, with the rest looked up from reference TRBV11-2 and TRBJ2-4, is EAGVAQSPRYKIIEKRQSVAFWCNPISGHATLYWYQQILGQGPKLLIQFQNNGVVDDSQLPKDRFSAERLKGVDSTLKIQPAKLEDSAVYLCASSSGGGNIQYFGAGTRLSVL.

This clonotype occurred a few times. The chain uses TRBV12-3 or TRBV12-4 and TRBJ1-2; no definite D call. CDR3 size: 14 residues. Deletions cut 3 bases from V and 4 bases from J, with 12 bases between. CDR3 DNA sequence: TGTGCCAGCAGTTTTACGGGAAACCGCTATGGCTACACCTTC. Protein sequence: CASSFTGNRYGYTF.

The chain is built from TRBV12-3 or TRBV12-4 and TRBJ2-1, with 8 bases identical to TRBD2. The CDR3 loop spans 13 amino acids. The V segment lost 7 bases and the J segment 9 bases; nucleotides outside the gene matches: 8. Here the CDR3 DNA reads TGTGCCAGCACCTTGGGACTAGAATTTGAGCAGTTCTTC. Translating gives CASTLGLEFEQFF.

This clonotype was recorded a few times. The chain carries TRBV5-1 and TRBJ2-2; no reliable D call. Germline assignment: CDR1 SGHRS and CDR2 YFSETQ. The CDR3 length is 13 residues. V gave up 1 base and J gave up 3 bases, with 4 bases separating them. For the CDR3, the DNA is TGCGCCAGCAGCTTGAAGTACACCGGGGAGCTGTTTTTT. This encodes CASSLKYTGELFF. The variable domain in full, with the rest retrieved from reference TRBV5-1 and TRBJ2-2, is KAGVTQTPRYLIKTRGQQVTLSCSPISGHRSVSWYQQTPGQGLQFLFEYFSETQRNKGNFPGRFSGRQFSNSRSEMNVSTLELGDSALYLCASSLKYTGELFFGEGSRLTVL.

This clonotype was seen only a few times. CDR3 bases: TGTGCCAGCAGCTTAGCGCGGGCCGGAGAGACCCAGTACTTC. Translated, it gives CASSLARAGETQYF. The V and J genes are TRBV7-9 and TRBJ2-5; the D gene is possibly TRBD2 (5 bases). V was trimmed by 0 bases and J by 4 bases, leaving 9 bases between them. The CDR3 is 14 amino acids. The germline V gene has CDR1 SEHNR and CDR2 FQNEAQ (reference sequence).

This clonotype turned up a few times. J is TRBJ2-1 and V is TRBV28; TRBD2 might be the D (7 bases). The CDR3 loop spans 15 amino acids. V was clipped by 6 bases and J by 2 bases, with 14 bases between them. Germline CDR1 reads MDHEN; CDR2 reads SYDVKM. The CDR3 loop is CASSQSGTTYNEQFF. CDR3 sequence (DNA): TGTGCCAGCAGCCAAAGCGGGACAACCTACAATGAGCAGTTCTTC.

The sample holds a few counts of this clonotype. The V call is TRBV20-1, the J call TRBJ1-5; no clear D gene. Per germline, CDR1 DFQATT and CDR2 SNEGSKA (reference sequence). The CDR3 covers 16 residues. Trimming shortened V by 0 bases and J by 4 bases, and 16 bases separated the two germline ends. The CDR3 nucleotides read TGCAGTGCTAGAGATTTCGGGGATGGAGCAAATCAGCCCCAGCATTTT. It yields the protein CSARDFGDGANQPQHF.

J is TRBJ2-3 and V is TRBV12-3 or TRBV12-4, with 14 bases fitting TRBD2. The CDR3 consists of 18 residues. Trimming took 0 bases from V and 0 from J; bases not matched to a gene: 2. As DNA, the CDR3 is TGTGCCAGCAGTTTAGCGGGGACTAGCGGGGGTAGCACAGATACGCAGTATTTT. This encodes CASSLAGTSGGSTDTQYF.

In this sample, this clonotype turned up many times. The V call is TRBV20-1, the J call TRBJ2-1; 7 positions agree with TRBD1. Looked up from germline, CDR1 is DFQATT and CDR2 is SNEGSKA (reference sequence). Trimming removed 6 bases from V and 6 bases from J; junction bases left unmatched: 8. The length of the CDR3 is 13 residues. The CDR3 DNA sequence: TGCAGTGCAGTAGGGGGCGAGGGCAATGAGCAGTTCTTC. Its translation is CSAVGGEGNEQFF.

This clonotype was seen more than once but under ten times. CDR3 sequence reads: CASSLGLAGVSTGELFF. CDR3 DNA sequence: TGTGCCAGCAGTTTAGGTCTAGCGGGAGTGTCAACCGGGGAGCTGTTTTTT. The chain is built from TRBV12-3 or TRBV12-4 and TRBJ2-2; 10 bases map to TRBD2. This CDR3 region has 17 residues. Trimming at V came to 1 base and at J to 5 bases, leaving 7 bases not matched to a gene.

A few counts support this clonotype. The CDR3: CASSSPAGVGSETQYF. CDR3 nucleotides: TGTGCCAGCAGCTCCCCTGCGGGGGTGGGATCGGAGACCCAGTACTTC. The chain links TRBV7-9 to TRBJ2-5, with TRBD2 identical over 7 bases. Germline CDR1 is SEHNR and CDR2 is FQNEAQ (reference sequence). The J segment lost 5 bases and the V segment lost 4 bases, leaving 13 bases of the junction unmatched. This CDR3 has 16 amino acids.

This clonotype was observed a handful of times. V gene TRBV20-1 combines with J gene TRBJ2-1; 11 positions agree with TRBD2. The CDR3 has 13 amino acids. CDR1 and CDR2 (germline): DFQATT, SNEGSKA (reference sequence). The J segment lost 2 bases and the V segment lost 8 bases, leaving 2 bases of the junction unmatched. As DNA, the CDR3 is TGCAGTCCGGGACTAGCGGCCTACAATGAGCAGTTCTTC. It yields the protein CSPGLAAYNEQFF.

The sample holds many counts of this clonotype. The CDR3 nucleotides are TGCGCCAGCAGCCTCCGACTAGATGAGCAGTTCTTC. It encodes CASSLRLDEQFF. The chain employs TRBV5-1 and TRBJ2-1, with D possibly being TRBD2 (6 bases). Germline loops: CDR1 SGHRS, CDR2 YFSETQ. The CDR3 consists of 12 residues. The germline V and J ends were trimmed by 4 bases and 8 bases, with 10 bases remaining between them.

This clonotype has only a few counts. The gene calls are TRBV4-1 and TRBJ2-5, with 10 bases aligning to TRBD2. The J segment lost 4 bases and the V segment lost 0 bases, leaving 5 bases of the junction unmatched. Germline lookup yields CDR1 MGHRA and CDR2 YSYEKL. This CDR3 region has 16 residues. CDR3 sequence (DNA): TGCGCCAGCAGCCAAGATAGGGGGACTAGCGCAGAGACCCAGTACTTC. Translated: CASSQDRGTSAETQYF.

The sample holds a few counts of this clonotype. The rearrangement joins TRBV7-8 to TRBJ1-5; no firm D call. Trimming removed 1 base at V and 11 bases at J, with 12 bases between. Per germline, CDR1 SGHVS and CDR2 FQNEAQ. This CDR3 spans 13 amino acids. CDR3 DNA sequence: TGTGCCAGCAGCTTAGTTTCGGCCTCAGCCCAGCATTTT. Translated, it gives CASSLVSASAQHF. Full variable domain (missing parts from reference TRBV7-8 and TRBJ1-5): GAGVSQSPRYKVAKRGQDVALRCDPISGHVSLFWYQQALGQGPEFLTYFQNEAQLDKSGLPSDRFFAERPEGSVSTLKIQRTQQEDSAVYLCASSLVSASAQHFGDGTRLSIL.

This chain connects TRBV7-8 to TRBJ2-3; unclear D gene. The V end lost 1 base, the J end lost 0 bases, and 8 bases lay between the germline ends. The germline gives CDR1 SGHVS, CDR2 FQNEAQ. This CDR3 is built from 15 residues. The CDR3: CASSLDTLSTDTQYF. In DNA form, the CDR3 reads TGTGCCAGCAGCTTAGACACTTTAAGCACAGATACGCAGTATTTT.

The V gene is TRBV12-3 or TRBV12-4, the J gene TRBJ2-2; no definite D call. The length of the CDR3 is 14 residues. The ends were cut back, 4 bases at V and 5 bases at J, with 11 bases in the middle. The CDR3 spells CASSSGTLTGELFF. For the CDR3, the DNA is TGTGCCAGCAGTTCTGGTACACTTACCGGGGAGCTGTTTTTT.

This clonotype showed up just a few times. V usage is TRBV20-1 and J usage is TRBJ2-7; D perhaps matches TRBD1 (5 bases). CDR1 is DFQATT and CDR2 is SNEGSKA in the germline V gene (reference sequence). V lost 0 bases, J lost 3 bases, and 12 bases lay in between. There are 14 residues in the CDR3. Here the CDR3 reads CSARDVQGRYEQYF. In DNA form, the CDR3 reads TGCAGTGCTAGAGATGTCCAGGGCCGCTACGAGCAGTACTTC.

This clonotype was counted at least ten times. CDR3 nucleotide sequence: TGTGCCACCAGTCAGAGCTCCTACAATGAGCAGTTCTTC. It encodes CATSQSSYNEQFF. J is TRBJ2-1 and V is TRBV24-1; no clear D gene. The V gene's germline CDR1 is KGHDR and CDR2 SFDVKD. Trimming pared 6 bases from V and 0 bases from J, leaving 5 bases between. The CDR3 has 13 amino acids.

The CDR3 loop reads CASSQDVGGTQYF. The CDR3 DNA is TGTGCCAGCAGCCAAGACGTGGGGGGGACCCAGTACTTC. The gene calls are TRBV14 and TRBJ2-5, with D perhaps matching TRBD2 (6 bases). This CDR3 has 13 amino acids. The germline V and J ends were trimmed by 0 bases and 7 bases, with 9 bases remaining between them. Germline loops: CDR1 SGHDN, CDR2 FVKESK.

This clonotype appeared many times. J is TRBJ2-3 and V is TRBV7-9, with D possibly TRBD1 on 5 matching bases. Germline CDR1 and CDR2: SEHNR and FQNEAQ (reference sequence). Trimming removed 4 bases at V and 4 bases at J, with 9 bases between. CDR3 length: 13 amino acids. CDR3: CASSSRGPDTQYF. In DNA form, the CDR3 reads TGTGCCAGCAGCTCAAGGGGCCCAGATACGCAGTATTTT.

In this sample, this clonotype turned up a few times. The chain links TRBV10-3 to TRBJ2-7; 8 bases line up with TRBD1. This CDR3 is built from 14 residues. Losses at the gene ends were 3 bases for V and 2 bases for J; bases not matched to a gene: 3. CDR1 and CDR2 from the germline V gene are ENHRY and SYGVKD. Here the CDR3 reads CAISEVQGAYEQYF. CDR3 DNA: TGTGCCATCAGTGAAGTACAGGGGGCCTACGAGCAGTACTTC.

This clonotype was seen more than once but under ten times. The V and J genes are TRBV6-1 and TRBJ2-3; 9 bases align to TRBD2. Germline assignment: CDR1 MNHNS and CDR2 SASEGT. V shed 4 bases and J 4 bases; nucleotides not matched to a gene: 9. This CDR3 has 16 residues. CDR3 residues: CASSVTGGGVSDTQYF. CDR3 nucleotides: TGTGCCAGCAGTGTGACTGGCGGGGGGGTCTCAGATACGCAGTATTTT.